This TCR beta chain was profiled in a study of blood T cells in healthy people across ages. In each sample, at least 6 million PBMCs were isolated. The CDR3 has 14 residues. Trimming shortened V by 5 bases and J by 5 bases, and 15 bases separated the two germline ends. The germline V gene has CDR1 MNHNY and CDR2 SVGAGI (reference sequence). A second PCR of roughly 7 to 11 cycles used a sample-barcoded 5' primer and a J-beta primer mix. Each CDR3 protein gets one entry after TCRdb re-called the 5' RACE reads with MiXCR. The sample carries about 670,000 distinct CDR3 sequences, less than 45% recorded once.

The chain joins TRBV6-6 to TRBJ2-5; no clear D gene. The receptor was derived from an elderly man in good health. Sample: blood. CDR3 sequence (DNA): TGTGCCAGCAGTCTATTGCCTGCGTCGGAGACCCAGTACTTC. It specifies CASSLLPASETQYF.